This T cell receptor (beta chain) originates from a study of cytomegalovirus exposure and HLA in healthy donors. The PCR made use of 60 Vbeta and 13 Jbeta primers. The method was immunoSEQ multiplex PCR; TCRdb's version includes in-frame clones alone and lacks a portion of them. The sample gives 150,000 to 200,000 clones, 80% to 85% of which show up once; roughly 4.5% is in the top ten. Sequencing was performed on PBMCs. The receptor comes from a man over 45 in good health and CMV-seropositive.

The CDR3 here is CASETGAPGNIQYF. Here the CDR3 DNA reads TGTGCCAGCGAAACAGGGGCTCCAGGGAACATTCAGTACTTC. The J gene is TRBJ2-4, the V gene TRBV7-9, with TRBD1 matching over 7 bases. The CDR3 contains 14 residues. The V and J ends lost 8 bases and 7 bases, in that order; junction bases with no gene match: 11. The germline gives CDR1 SEHNR, CDR2 FQNEAQ (reference sequence).